This entry describes one T cell receptor (beta chain). The data originate from a study of PD-1 blockade in mismatch repair-deficient tumors. The wider study: Patients had about a dozen mismatch repair-deficient cancer types, all previously treated and progressing.

Clones were read by immunoSEQ multiplex PCR, and TCRdb kept only the in-frame ones, dropping some. The sample consists of about 100,000 clones, 82% of them appearing once. Trimming left V 4 bases short and J 5 bases short, with 15 bases between. The germline CDR1 and CDR2 sequences are SEHNR and FQNEAQ (reference sequence). CDR3 length: 14 residues. The chain employs TRBV7-9 and TRBJ2-7, with a possible D match to TRBD1 (6 bases). Specimen: peripheral blood, collected roughly 35 weeks after starting pembrolizumab. This receptor was taken from an adult with mismatch repair-deficient cancer. The CDR3 DNA is TGTGCCAGCAGCTATACAGGGATGGGAGACGAGCAGTACTTC. Translated, it gives CASSYTGMGDEQYF.